Sequencing of this T cell receptor (beta chain) was carried out in a study of OX40 agonist ivuxolimab in advanced cancers. Study summary: Patients received intravenous ivuxolimab every 2 weeks at 0.01 to 10 mg/kg. Mean age approximately 66 years, range about 23 to 79; roughly 82% male.

Turning to this clone: What it binds is unknown.

Data came from immunoSEQ multiplex PCR; TCRdb stores just in-frame clones and leaves some out. The sample yields 55,000 to 85,000 clones, around 86% seen once. The CDR3 extends over 16 amino acids. Germline loops: CDR1 KGHSH, CDR2 LQKENI. Germline trimming cut 1 base from V and 8 bases from J; bases unmatched to any gene: 11. Study-level findings and limits: There were, on average, more expanded clones in CD8+ T cells than in CD4+.

This TCR was recovered from an adult with an advanced solid tumor such as melanoma, head and neck, liver or kidney cancer. Sequenced here: CD4+ or CD8+ T cells sorted from blood, sampled in a trial of the OX40 agonist ivuxolimab. V is TRBV18 and J is TRBJ2-1, with 7 bases identical to TRBD1. DNA of the CDR3: TGTGCCAGCTCACCACGTGGACAGGCCGAAGGCGATGAGCAGTTCTTC. It specifies CASSPRGQAEGDEQFF.